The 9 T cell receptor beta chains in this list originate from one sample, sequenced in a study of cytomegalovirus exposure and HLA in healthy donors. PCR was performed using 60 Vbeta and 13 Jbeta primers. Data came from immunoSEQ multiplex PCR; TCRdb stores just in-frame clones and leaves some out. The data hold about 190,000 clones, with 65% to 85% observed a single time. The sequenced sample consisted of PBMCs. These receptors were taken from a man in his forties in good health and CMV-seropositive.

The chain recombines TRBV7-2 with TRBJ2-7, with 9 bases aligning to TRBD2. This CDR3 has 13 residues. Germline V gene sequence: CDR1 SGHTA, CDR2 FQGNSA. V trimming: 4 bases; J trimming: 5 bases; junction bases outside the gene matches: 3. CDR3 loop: CASSSGTSNEQYF. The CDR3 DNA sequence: TGTGCCAGCAGCTCCGGGACTAGCAACGAGCAGTACTTC.

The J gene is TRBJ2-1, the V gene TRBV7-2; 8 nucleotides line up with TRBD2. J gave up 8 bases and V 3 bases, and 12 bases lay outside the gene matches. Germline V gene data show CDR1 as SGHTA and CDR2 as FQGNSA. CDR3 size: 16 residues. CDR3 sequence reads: CASSFNSGSGIYEQFF. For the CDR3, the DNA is TGTGCCAGCAGCTTTAACAGCGGGAGTGGTATCTATGAGCAGTTCTTC.

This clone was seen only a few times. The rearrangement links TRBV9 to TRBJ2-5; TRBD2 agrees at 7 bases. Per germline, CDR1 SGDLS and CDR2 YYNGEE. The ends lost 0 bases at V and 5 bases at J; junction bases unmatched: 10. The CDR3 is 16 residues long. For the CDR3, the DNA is TGTGCCAGCAGCGTAGGGGCGGGAGCCCCCCTGGAGACCCAGTACTTC. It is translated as CASSVGAGAPLETQYF. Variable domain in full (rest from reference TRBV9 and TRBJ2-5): DSGVTQTPKHLITATGQRVTLRCSPRSGDLSVYWYQQSLDQGLQFLIQYYNGEERAKGNILERFSAQQFPDLHSELNLSSLELGDSALYFCASSVGAGAPLETQYFGPGTRLLVL.

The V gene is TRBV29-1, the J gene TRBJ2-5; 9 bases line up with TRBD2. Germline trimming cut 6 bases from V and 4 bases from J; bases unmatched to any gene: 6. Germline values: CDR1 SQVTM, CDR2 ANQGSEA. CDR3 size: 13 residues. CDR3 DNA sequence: TGCAGCGTCACAGGGACTAGCACAGAGACCCAGTACTTC. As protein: CSVTGTSTETQYF.

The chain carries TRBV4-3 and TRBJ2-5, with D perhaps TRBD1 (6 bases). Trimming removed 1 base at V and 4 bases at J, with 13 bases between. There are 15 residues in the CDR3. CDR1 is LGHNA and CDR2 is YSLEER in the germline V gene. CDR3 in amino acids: CASSQGNRATETQYF. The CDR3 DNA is TGCGCCAGCAGCCAAGGGAACAGGGCGACAGAGACCCAGTACTTC.

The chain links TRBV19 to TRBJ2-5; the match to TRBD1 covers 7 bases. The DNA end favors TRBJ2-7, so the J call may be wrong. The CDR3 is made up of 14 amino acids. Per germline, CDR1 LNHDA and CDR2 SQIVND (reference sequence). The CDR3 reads CASSIPGQVYEQYF. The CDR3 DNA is TGTGCCAGTAGTATACCTGGACAGGTCTACGAGCAGTACTTC.

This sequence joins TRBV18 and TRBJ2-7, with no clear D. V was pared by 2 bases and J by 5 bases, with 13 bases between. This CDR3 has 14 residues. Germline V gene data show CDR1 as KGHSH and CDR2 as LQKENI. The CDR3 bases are TGTGCCAGCTCACCAGGCCAAGTCGTCGACGAGCAGTACTTC. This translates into CASSPGQVVDEQYF.

The CDR3 protein is CASSSLAGARNEQFF. CDR3 nucleotides: TGTGCCAGCAGTTCGCTAGCGGGAGCTCGCAATGAGCAGTTCTTC. V is TRBV7-2 and J is TRBJ2-1; 10 bases fit TRBD2. Trimming at V came to 6 bases and at J to 6 bases, leaving 8 bases not matched to a gene. The germline gives CDR1 SGHTA, CDR2 FQGNSA. This CDR3 has 15 residues.

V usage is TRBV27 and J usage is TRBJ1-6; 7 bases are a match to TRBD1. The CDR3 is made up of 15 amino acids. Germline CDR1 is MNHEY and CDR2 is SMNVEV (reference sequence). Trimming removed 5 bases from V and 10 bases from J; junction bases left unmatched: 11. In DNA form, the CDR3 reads TGTGCCAGCAGTGACCGACAGGGCAATCGCTCACCCCTCCACTTT. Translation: CASSDRQGNRSPLHF.